This is a list of T cell receptor beta chains from one sample in a study of shared clonotypes between healthy human individuals. The protocol was immunoSEQ multiplex PCR, while the TCRdb copy is restricted to in-frame clones and leaves out a portion. The sample includes some 1.5 million clones, approximately 98% of them seen just once. Sequencing was carried out using naive CD4+ T cells sorted from blood. The receptor source for this set is a man aged 30 to 39 in good health. The CDR3 runs from the conserved cysteine through the conserved F or W. The order of the fields is J gene, D gene, V gene, clone size, CDR3 protein, CDR3 DNA. A D gene is named only where the DNA matches it firmly. The size entry is marked missing in some rows and otherwise reads once, few, many or a size class.

J gene: TRBJ2-1
D gene: .
V gene: TRBV9
clone size: .
CDR3 protein: CASSILGSFSYNEQFF
CDR3 DNA: TGTGCCAGCAGCATTCTCGGGAGTTTCTCCTACAATGAGCAGTTCTTC

J gene: TRBJ2-1
D gene: TRBD2
V gene: TRBV10-2
clone size: .
CDR3 protein: CASSAASGSSGQFF
CDR3 DNA: TGCGCCAGCAGTGCCGCTAGCGGGAGTAGCGGGCAGTTCTTC

J gene: TRBJ2-6
D gene: .
V gene: TRBV18
clone size: once
CDR3 protein: CASSPIQGHSGANVLTF
CDR3 DNA: TGTGCCAGCTCACCGATTCAAGGCCACTCTGGGGCCAACGTCCTGACTTTC

J gene: TRBJ2-1
D gene: .
V gene: TRBV12-5
clone size: .
CDR3 protein: CASGLVWRAGSYNEQFF
CDR3 DNA: TGTGCTAGTGGTTTGGTATGGCGGGCCGGCTCCTACAATGAGCAGTTCTTC

J gene: TRBJ2-7
D gene: .
V gene: TRBV5-1
clone size: .
CDR3 protein: CASSPDTSRGSYEQYF
CDR3 DNA: TGCGCCAGCAGCCCCGACACTTCCCGGGGCTCCTACGAGCAGTACTTC

J gene: TRBJ2-5
D gene: TRBD2
V gene: TRBV9
clone size: .
CDR3 protein: CASSVGLAGEKGQETQYF
CDR3 DNA: TGTGCCAGCAGCGTAGGACTAGCGGGAGAAAAGGGGCAAGAGACCCAGTACTTC

J gene: TRBJ1-1
D gene: .
V gene: TRBV2
clone size: .
CDR3 protein: CASRARGGTEAFF
CDR3 DNA: TGTGCCAGCAGGGCCCGCGGAGGGACTGAAGCTTTCTTT

J gene: TRBJ2-1
D gene: TRBD2
V gene: TRBV9
clone size: once
CDR3 protein: CASSVSQSGLAGVPSSNEQFF
CDR3 DNA: TGTGCCAGCAGCGTCTCACAGTCGGGACTAGCGGGAGTCCCCAGCTCCAATGAGCAGTTCTTC

J gene: TRBJ2-7
D gene: TRBD2
V gene: TRBV9
clone size: .
CDR3 protein: CASSPSAGGTSPTGQYF
CDR3 DNA: TGTGCCAGCAGCCCCTCCGCGGGGGGGACTAGCCCAACAGGGCAGTACTTC

J gene: TRBJ2-1
D gene: TRBD2
V gene: TRBV7-9
clone size: .
CDR3 protein: CASSFGTSASYNEQFF
CDR3 DNA: TGTGCCAGCAGCTTCGGGACTAGCGCCTCCTACAATGAGCAGTTCTTC

J gene: TRBJ2-7
D gene: TRBD1
V gene: TRBV6-4
clone size: once
CDR3 protein: CASRAPTGGSYEQYF
CDR3 DNA: TGTGCCAGCAGAGCTCCAACAGGGGGAAGTTACGAGCAGTACTTC

J gene: TRBJ2-3
D gene: .
V gene: TRBV19
clone size: .
CDR3 protein: CASSIAVRSTDTQYF
CDR3 DNA: TGTGCCAGTAGTATCGCGGTACGAAGCACAGATACGCAGTATTTT

J gene: TRBJ2-5
D gene: .
V gene: TRBV10-1
clone size: .
CDR3 protein: CASSVSSGRETQYF
CDR3 DNA: TGCGCCAGCAGTGTATCGTCAGGGAGGGAGACCCAGTACTTC

J gene: TRBJ1-2
D gene: TRBD1
V gene: TRBV18
clone size: .
CDR3 protein: CASSPPQGGIGYTF
CDR3 DNA: TGTGCCAGCTCACCACCGCAGGGGGGGATTGGCTACACCTTC

J gene: TRBJ2-3
D gene: .
V gene: TRBV4-3
clone size: .
CDR3 protein: CASSQGRGLVDTQYF
CDR3 DNA: TGCGCCAGCAGCCAAGGTCGAGGGTTGGTAGATACGCAGTATTTT

J gene: TRBJ2-3
D gene: .
V gene: TRBV5-1
clone size: .
CDR3 protein: CASSWERGSGTDTQYF
CDR3 DNA: TGCGCCAGCAGCTGGGAACGGGGTTCGGGTACAGATACGCAGTATTTT

J gene: TRBJ2-1
D gene: TRBD2
V gene: TRBV19
clone size: .
CDR3 protein: CASSIELAGGWNEQFF
CDR3 DNA: TGTGCCAGTAGTATAGAGCTAGCGGGAGGGTGGAATGAGCAGTTCTTC